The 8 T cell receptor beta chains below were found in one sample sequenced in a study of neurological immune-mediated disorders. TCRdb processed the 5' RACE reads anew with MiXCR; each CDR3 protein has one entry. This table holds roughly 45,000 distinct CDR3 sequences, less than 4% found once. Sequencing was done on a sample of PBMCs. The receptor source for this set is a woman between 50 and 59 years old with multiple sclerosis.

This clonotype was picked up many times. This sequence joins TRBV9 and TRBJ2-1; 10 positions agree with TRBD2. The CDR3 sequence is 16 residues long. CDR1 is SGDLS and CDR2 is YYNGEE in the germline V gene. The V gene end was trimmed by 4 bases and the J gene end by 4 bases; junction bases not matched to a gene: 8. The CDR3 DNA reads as TGTGCCAGCAGCCCCTTAGGACTAGCGGATTACAATGAGCAGTTCTTC. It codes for CASSPLGLADYNEQFF.

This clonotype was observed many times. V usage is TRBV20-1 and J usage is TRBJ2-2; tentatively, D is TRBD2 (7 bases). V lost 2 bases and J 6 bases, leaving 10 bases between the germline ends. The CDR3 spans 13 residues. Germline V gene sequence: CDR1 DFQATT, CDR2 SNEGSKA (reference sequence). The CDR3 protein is CSARRGGSGELFF. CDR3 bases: TGCAGTGCTAGAAGGGGGGGCTCCGGGGAGCTGTTTTTT.

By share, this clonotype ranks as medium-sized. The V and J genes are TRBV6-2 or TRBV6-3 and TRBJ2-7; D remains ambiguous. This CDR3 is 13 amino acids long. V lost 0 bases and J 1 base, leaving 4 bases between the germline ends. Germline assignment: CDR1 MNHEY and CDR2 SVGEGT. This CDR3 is CASSYSGSYEQYF. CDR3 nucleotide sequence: TGTGCCAGCAGTTACTCAGGGTCCTACGAGCAGTACTTC.

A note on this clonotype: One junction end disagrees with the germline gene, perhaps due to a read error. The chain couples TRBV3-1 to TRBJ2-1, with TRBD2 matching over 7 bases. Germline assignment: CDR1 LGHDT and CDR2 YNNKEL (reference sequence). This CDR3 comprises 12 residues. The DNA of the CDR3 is TGTGACAGCAGCAGACTAGCCATTGAGCAGTTCTTC. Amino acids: CDSSRLAIEQFF.

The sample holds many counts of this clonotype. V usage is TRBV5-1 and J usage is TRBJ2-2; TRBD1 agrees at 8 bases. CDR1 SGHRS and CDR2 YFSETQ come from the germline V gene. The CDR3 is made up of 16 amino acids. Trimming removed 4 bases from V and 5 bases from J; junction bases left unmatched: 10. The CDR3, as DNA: TGCGCCAGCAGCCCGCAGGGGGCATCTAGGACCGGGGAGCTGTTTTTT. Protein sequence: CASSPQGASRTGELFF.

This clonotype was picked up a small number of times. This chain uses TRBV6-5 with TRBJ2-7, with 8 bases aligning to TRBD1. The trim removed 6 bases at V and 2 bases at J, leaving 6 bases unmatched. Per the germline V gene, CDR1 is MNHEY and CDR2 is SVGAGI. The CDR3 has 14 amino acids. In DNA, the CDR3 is TGTGCCAGCAGCCGGACAGGGTTGACCTACGAGCAGTACTTC. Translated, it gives CASSRTGLTYEQYF.

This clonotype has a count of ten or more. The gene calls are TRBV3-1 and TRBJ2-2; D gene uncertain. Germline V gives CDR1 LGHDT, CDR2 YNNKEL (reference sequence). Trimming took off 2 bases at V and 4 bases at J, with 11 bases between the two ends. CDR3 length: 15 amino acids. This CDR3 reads CASSQTLPFTGELFF. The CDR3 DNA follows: TGTGCCAGCAGCCAAACGTTGCCCTTCACCGGGGAGCTGTTTTTT. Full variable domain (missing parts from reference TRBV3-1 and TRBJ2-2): DTAVSQTPKYLVTQMGNDKSIKCEQNLGHDTMYWYKQDSKKFLKIMFSYNNKELIINETVPNRFSPKSPDKAHLNLHINSLELGDSAVYFCASSQTLPFTGELFFGEGSRLTVL.

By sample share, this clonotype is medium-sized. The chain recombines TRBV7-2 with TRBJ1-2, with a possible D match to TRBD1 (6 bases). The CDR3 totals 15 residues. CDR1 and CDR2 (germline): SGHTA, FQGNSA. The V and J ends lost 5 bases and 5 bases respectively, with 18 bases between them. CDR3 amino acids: CASSPLGGLEYGYTF. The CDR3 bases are TGTGCCAGCAGCCCCCTTGGGGGGCTCGAATATGGCTACACCTTC.